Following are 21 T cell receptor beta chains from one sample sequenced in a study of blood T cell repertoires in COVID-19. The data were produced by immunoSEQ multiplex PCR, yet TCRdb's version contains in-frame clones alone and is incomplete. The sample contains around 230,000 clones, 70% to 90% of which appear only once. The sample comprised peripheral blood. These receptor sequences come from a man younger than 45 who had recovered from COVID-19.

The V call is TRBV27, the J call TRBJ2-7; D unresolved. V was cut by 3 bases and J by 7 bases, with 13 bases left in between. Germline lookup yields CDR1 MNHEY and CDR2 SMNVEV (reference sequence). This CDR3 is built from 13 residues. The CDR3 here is CASSFGTPGEQYF. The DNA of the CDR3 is TGTGCCAGCAGTTTCGGAACACCGGGTGAGCAGTACTTC.

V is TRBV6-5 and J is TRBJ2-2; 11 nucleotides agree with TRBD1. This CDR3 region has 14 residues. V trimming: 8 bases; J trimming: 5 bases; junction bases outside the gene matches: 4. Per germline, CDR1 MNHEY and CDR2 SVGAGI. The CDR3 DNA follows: TGTGCCAGCCGGGGACAGGGGGGGACCGGGGAGCTGTTTTTT. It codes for CASRGQGGTGELFF.

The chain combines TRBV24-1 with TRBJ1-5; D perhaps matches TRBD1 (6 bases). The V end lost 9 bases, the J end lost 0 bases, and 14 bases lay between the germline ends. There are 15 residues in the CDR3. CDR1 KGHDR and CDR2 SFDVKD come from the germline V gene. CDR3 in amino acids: CATGQTQNSNQPQHF. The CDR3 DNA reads TGTGCCACCGGACAGACCCAAAATAGCAATCAGCCCCAGCATTTT.

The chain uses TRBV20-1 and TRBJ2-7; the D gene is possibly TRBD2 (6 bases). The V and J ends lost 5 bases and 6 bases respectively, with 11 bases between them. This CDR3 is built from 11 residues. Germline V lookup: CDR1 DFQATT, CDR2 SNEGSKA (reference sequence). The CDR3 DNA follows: TGCAGTGCTTCCCCAGCGGGCGAGCAGTACTTC. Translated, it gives CSASPAGEQYF.

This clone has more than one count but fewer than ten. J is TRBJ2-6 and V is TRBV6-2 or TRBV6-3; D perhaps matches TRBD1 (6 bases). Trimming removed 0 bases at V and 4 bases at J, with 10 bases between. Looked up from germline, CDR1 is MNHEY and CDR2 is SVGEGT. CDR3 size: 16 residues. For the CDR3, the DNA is TGTGCCAGCAGTTACTCGACAGGTGCCGGGGCCAACGTCCTGACTTTC. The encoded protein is CASSYSTGAGANVLTF.

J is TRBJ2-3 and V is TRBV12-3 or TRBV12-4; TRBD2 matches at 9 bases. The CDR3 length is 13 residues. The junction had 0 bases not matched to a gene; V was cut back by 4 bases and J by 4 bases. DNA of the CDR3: TGTGCCAGCAGTTCTAGCGGGGCAGATACGCAGTATTTT. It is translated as CASSSSGADTQYF.

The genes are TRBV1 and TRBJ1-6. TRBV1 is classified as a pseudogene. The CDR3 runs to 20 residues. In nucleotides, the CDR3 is TGCACCAGCAGCCATAAGGTGGGGGGTCTCTGTTTTTACTTCAATTCACCCCTCCACTTT. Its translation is CTSSHKVGGLCFYFNSPLHF.

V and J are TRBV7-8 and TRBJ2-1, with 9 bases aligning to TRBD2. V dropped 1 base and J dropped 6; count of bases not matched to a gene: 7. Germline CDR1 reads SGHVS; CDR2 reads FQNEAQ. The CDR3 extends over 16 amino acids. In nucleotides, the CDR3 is TGTGCCAGCAGCTTAGTGGGCGGGGGGGCGGCCAATGAGCAGTTCTTC. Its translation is CASSLVGGGAANEQFF.

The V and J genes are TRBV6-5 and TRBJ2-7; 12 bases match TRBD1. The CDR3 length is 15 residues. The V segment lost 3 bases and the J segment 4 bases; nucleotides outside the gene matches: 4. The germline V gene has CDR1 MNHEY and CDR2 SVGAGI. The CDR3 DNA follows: TGTGCCAGCAGTTATGGGACAGGGGGCGCGTACGAGCAGTACTTC. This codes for CASSYGTGGAYEQYF.

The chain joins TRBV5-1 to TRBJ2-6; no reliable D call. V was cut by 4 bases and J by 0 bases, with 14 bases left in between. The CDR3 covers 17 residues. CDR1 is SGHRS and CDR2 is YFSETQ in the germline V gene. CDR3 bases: TGCGCCAGCAGCCCGGGTGGCTTTCGCTCTGGGGCCAACGTCCTGACTTTC. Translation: CASSPGGFRSGANVLTF.

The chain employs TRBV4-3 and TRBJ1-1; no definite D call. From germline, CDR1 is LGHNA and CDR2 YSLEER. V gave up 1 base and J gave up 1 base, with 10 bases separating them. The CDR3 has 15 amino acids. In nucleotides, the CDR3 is TGCGCCAGCAGCCAAGTTTCGCGAGGGAACACTGAAGCTTTCTTT. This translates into CASSQVSRGNTEAFF.

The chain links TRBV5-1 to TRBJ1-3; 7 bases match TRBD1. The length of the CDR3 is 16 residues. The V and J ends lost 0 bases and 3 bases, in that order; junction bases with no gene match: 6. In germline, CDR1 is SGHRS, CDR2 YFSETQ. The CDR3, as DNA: TGCGCCAGCAGCTTGGTTGGGACAGTTTATGGAAACACCATATATTTT. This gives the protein CASSLVGTVYGNTIYF. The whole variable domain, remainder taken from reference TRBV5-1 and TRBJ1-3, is KAGVTQTPRYLIKTRGQQVTLSCSPISGHRSVSWYQQTPGQGLQFLFEYFSETQRNKGNFPGRFSGRQFSNSRSEMNVSTLELGDSALYLCASSLVGTVYGNTIYFGEGSWLTVV.

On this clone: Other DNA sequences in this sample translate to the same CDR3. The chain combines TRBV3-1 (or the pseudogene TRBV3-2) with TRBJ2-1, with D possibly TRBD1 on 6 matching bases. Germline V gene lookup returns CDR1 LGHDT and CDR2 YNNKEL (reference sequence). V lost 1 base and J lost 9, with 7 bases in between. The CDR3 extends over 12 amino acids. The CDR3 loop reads CASSQGGPEQFF. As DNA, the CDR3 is TGTGCCAGCAGCCAAGGGGGGCCTGAGCAGTTCTTC.

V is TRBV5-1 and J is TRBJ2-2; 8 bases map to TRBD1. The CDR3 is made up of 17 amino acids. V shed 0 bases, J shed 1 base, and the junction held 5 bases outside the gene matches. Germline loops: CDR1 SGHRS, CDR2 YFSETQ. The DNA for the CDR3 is TGCGCCAGCAGCTTGGGGACAGGGTTAAGGAACACCGGGGAGCTGTTTTTT. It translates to CASSLGTGLRNTGELFF.

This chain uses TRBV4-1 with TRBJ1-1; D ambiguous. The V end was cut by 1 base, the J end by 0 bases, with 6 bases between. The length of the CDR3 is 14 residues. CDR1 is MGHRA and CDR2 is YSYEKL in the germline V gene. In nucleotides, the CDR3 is TGCGCCAGCAGCCAAGTGACAATGAACACTGAAGCTTTCTTT. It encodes CASSQVTMNTEAFF.

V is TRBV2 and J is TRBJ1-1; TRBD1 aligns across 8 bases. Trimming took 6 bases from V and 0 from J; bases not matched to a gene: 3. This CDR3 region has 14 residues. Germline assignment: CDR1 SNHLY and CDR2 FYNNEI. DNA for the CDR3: TGTGCCAGCAGGACAGGGGTTTTGAACACTGAAGCTTTCTTT. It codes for CASRTGVLNTEAFF.

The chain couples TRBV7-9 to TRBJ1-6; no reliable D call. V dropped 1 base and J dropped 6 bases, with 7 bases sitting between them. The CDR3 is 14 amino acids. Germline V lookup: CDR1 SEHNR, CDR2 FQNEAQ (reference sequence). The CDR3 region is CASSLDSLNSPLHF. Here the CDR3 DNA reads TGTGCCAGCAGCTTAGACAGTCTTAATTCACCCCTCCACTTT.

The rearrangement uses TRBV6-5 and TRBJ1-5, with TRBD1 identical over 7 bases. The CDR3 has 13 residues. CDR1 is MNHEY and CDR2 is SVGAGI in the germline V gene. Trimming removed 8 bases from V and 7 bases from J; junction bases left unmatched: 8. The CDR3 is CASGDRVEQPQHF. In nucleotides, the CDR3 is TGTGCCAGCGGAGACAGGGTGGAACAGCCCCAGCATTTT.

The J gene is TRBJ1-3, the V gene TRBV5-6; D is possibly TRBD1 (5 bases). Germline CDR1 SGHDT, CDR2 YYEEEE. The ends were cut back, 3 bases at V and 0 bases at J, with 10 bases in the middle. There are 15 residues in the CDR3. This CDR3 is CASSWEGSSGNTIYF. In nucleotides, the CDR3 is TGTGCCAGCAGCTGGGAGGGGTCCTCTGGAAACACCATATATTTT. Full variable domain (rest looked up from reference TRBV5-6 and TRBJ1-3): DAGVTQSPTHLIKTRGQQVTLRCSPKSGHDTVSWYQQALGQGPQFIFQYYEEEERQRGNFPDRFSGHQFPNYSSELNVNALLLGDSALYLCASSWEGSSGNTIYFGEGSWLTVV.

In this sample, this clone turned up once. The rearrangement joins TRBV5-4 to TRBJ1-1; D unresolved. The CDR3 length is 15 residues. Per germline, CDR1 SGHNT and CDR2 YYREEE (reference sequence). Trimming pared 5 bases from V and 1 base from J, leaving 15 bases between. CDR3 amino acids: CASSQGVGRNTEAFF. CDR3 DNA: TGTGCCAGCAGTCAAGGAGTTGGAAGGAACACTGAAGCTTTCTTT.

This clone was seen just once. The CDR3 region has the DNA TGTGCCAGCAGTTATAATCGGGGGGCTCTAGGGGAGACCCAGTACTTC. This encodes CASSYNRGALGETQYF. The chain joins TRBV6-5 to TRBJ2-5; TRBD2 is a possible D gene (7 bases). Trimming shortened V by 3 bases and J by 5 bases, and 19 bases separated the two germline ends. This CDR3 region has 16 residues. Looked up from germline, CDR1 is MNHEY and CDR2 is SVGAGI.